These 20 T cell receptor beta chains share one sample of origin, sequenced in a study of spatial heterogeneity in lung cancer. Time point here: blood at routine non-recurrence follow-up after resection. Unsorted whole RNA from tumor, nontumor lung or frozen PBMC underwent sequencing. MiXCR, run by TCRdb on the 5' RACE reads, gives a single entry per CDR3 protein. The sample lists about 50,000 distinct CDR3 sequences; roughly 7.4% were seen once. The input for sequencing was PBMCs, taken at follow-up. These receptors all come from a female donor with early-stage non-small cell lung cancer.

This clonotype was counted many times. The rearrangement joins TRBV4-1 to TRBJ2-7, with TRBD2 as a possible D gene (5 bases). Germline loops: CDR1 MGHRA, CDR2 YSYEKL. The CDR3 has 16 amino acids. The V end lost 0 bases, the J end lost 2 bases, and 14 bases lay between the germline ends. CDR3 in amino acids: CASSQDEAGSPYEQYF. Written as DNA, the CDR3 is TGCGCCAGCAGCCAAGATGAGGCGGGTTCCCCCTACGAGCAGTACTTC.

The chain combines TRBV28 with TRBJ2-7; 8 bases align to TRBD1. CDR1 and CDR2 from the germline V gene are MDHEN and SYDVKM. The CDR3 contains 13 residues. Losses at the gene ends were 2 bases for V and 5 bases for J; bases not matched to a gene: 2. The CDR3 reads CASSLQGANEQYF. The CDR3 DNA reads TGTGCCAGCAGTTTACAGGGGGCGAACGAGCAGTACTTC.

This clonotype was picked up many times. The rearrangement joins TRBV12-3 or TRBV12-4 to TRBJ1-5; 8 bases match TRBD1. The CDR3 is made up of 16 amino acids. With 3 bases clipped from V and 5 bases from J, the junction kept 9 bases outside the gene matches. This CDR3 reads CASSFQWVDRDQPQHF. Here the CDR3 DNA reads TGTGCCAGCAGTTTTCAGTGGGTGGACAGGGATCAGCCCCAGCATTTT.

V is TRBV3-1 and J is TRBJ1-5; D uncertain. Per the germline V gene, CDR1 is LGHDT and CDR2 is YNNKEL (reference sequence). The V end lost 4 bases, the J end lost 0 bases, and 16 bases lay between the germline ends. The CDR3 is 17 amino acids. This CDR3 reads CASSPLPPVYSNQPQHF. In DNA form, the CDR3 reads TGTGCCAGCAGCCCCCTGCCCCCGGTATATAGCAATCAGCCCCAGCATTTT.

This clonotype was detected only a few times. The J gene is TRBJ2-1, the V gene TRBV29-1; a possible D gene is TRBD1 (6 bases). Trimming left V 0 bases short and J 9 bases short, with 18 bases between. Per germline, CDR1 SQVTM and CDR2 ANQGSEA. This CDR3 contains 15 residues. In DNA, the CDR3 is TGCAGCGTTGAAGATAAGAGAAAGGTACAGGGTGAGCAGTTCTTC. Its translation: CSVEDKRKVQGEQFF.

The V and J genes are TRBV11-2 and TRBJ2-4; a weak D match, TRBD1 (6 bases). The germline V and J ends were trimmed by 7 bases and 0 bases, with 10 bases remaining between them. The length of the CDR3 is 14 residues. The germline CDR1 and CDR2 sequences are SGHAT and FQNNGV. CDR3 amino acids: CASKGTPAKNIQYF. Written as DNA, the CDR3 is TGTGCCAGCAAAGGGACACCAGCCAAAAACATTCAGTACTTC. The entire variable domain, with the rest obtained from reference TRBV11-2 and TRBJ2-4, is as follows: EAGVAQSPRYKIIEKRQSVAFWCNPISGHATLYWYQQILGQGPKLLIQFQNNGVVDDSQLPKDRFSAERLKGVDSTLKIQPAKLEDSAVYLCASKGTPAKNIQYFGAGTRLSVL.

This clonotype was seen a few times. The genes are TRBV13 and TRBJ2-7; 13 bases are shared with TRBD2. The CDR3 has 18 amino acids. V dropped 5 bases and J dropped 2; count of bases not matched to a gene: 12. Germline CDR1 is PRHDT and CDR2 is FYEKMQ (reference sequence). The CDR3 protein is CASSNRLAGGGRTYEQYF. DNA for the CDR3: TGTGCCAGCAGCAACAGACTAGCGGGGGGCGGTCGTACCTACGAGCAGTACTTC.

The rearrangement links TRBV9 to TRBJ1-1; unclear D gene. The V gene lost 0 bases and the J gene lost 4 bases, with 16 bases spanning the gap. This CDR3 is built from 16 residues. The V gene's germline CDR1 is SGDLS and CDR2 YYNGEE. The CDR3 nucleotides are TGTGCCAGCAGCGTAGAGTTCGACTCCCGAGGCACTGAAGCTTTCTTT. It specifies CASSVEFDSRGTEAFF.

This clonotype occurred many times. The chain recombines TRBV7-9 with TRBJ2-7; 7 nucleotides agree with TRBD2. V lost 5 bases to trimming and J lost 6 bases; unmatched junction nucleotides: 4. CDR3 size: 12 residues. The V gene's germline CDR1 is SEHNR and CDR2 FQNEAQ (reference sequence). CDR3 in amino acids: CASSRPGGEQYF. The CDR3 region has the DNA TGTGCCAGCAGCCGACCGGGGGGCGAGCAGTACTTC.

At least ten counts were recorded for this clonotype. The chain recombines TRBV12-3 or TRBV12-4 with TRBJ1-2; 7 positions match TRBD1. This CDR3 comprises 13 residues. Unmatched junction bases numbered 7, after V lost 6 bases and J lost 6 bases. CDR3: CASRLTGTDGYTF. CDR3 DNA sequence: TGTGCCAGCAGATTGACAGGGACGGATGGCTACACCTTC.

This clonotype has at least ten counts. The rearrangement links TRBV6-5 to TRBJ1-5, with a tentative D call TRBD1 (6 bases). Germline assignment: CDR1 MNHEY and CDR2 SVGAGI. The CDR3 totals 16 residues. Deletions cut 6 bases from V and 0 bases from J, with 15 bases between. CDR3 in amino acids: CASRRGAVYSNQPQHF. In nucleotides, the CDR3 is TGTGCCAGCAGAAGGGGGGCGGTCTATAGCAATCAGCCCCAGCATTTT.

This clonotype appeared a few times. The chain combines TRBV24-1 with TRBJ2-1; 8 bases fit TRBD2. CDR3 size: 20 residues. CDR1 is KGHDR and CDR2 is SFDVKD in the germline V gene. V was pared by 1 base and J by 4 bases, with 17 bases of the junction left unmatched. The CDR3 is CATSDLKRTVTSEGYNEQFF. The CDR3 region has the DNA TGTGCCACCAGTGATTTAAAGAGGACCGTGACTAGCGAGGGATACAATGAGCAGTTCTTC.

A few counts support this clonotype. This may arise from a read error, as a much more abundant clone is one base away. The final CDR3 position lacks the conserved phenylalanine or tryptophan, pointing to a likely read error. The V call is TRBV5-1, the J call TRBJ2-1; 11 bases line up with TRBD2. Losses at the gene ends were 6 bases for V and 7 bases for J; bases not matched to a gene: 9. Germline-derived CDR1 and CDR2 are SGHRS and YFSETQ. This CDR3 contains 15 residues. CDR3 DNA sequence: TGCGCCAGCACTAGCGCTAGCGGGGGGCCTAATGAGCAGTTCTTA. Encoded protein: CASTSASGGPNEQFL.

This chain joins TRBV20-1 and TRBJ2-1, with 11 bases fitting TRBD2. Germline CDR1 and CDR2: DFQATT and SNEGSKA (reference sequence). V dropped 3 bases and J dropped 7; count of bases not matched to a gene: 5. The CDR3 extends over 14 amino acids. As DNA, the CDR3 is TGCAGTGCTAGTAGCGGGGGGGCCTCGAATGAGCAGTTCTTC. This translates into CSASSGGASNEQFF.

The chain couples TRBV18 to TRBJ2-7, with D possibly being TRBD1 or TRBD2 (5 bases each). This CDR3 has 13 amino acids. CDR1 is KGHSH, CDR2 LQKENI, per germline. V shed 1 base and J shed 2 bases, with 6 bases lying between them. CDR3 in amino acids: CASSPLGAYEQYF. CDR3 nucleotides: TGTGCCAGCTCACCACTGGGGGCCTACGAGCAGTACTTC. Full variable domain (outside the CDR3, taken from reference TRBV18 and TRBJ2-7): NAGVMQNPRHLVRRRGQEARLRCSPMKGHSHVYWYRQLPEEGLKFMVYLQKENIIDESGMPKERFSAEFPKEGPSILRIQQVVRGDSAAYFCASSPLGAYEQYFGPGTRLTVT.

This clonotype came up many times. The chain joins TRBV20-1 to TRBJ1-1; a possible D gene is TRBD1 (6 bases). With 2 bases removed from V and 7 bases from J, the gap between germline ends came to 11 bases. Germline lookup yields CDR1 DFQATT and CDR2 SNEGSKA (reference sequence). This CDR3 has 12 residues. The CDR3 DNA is TGCAGTGCTAGAATGGACAGACGTGAAGCTTTCTTT. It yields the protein CSARMDRREAFF.

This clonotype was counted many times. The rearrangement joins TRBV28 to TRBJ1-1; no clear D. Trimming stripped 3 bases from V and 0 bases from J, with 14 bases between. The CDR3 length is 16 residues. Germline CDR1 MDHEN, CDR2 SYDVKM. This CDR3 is CASSLVSTPMNTEAFF. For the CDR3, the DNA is TGTGCCAGCAGTTTGGTATCCACACCCATGAACACTGAAGCTTTCTTT.

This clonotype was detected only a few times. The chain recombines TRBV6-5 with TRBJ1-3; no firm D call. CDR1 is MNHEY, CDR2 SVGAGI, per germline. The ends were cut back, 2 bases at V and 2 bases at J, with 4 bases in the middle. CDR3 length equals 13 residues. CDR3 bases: TGTGCCAGCAGTTACGATCCTGGAAACACCATATATTTT. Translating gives CASSYDPGNTIYF.

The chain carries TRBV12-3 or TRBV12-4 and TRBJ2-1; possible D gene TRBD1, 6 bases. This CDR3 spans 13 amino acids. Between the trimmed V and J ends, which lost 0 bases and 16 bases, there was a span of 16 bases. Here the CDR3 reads CASSLAGGYPSFF. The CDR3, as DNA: TGTGCCAGCAGTTTAGCTGGGGGCTACCCTTCCTTCTTC.

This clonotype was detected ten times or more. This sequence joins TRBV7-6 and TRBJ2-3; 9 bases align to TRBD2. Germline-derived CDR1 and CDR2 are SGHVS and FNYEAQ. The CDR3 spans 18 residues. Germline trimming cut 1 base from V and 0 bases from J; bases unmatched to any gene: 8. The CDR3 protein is CASSLVEGLAGSTDTQYF. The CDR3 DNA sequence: TGTGCCAGCAGCTTAGTCGAGGGGCTAGCGGGAAGCACAGATACGCAGTATTTT. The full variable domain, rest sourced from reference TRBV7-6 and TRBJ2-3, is GAGVSQSPRYKVTKRGQDVALRCDPISGHVSLYWYRQALGQGPEFLTYFNYEAQQDKSGLPNDRFSAERPEGSISTLTIQRTEQRDSAMYRCASSLVEGLAGSTDTQYFGPGTRLTVL.